Listed here is a single TCR beta chain. What it recognizes is unknown. Documented time point: week 5, during vaccination. Every vaccination contained 300 ug of the mutant IDH1 20-mer peptide and was paired with topical imiquimod. Method: immunoSEQ multiplex PCR; TCRdb's copy keeps in-frame clones and lacks some. The sample consists of around 51,000 clones, roughly 73% of them appearing once. This CDR3 is 14 amino acids long. Germline V gives CDR1 SGHTA, CDR2 FQGNSA. Trimming removed 5 bases from V and 7 bases from J, with 18 bases in between. This record comes from a study of a mutant IDH1 vaccine in newly diagnosed glioma. Study as a whole: Eight vaccinations went to patients in weeks 1, 3, 5, 7, 11, 15, 19, 23. Once 4-6 weeks had passed after radiotherapy alone, vaccination started, or it started with temozolomide cycles. The earlier regimen, radiotherapy, temozolomide, or both, was most often both.

General study findings and limits: Pseudoprogression seemed unlinked to shifts in top peripheral T cell clonotypes.

The source of this sequence is a woman aged 40 to 50 with glioma. Specimen: PBMCs, collected from a glioma patient whose treatment included an IDH1 peptide vaccine. The chain joins TRBV7-2 to TRBJ2-7, with a weak D call TRBD1 (5 bases). CDR3 sequence (DNA): TGTGCCAGCAGCCGGTCCACAACTTCAGGGGAGCAGTACTTC. It codes for CASSRSTTSGEQYF.